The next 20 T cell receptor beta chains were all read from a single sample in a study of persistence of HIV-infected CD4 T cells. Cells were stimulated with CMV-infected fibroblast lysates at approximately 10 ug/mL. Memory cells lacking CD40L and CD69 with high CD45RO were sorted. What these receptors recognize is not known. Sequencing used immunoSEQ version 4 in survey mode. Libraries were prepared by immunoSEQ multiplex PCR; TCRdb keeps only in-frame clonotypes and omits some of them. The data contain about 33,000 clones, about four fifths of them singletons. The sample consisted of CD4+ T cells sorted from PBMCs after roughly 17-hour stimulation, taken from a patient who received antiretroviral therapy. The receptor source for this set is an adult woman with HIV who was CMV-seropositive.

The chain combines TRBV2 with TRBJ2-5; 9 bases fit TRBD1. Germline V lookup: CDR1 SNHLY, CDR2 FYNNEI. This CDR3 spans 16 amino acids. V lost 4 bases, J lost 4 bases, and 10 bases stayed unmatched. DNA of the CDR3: TGTGCCAGCAGTGTCCGGGACAGGGCTGGGGGAGAGACCCAGTACTTC. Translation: CASSVRDRAGGETQYF.

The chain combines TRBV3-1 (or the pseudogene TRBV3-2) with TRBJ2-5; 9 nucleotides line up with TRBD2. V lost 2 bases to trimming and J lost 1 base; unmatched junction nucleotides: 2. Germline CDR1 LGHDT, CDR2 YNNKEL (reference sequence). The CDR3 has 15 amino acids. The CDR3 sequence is CASSQLAGSQETQYF. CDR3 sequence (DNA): TGTGCCAGCAGCCAACTAGCGGGGAGCCAAGAGACCCAGTACTTC.

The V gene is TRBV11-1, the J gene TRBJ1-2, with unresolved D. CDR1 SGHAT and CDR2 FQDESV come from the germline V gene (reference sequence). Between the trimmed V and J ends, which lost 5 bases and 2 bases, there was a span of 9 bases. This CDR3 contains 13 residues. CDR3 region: CASSPRINYGYTF. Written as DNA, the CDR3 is TGTGCCAGCAGCCCCAGGATCAACTATGGCTACACCTTC.

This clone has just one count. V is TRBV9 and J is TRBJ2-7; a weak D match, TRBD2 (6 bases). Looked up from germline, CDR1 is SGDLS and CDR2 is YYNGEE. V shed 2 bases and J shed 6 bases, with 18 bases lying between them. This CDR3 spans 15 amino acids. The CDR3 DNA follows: TGTGCCAGCAGCGTGGGGGGAAGGGATCCCGGCGAGCAGTACTTC. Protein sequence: CASSVGGRDPGEQYF.

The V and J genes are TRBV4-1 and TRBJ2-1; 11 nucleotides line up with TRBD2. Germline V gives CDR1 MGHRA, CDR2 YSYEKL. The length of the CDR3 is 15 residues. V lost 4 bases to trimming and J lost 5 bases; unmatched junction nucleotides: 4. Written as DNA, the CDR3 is TGCGCCAGCAGCCTTCTAGCGGGGGGACACAATGAGCAGTTCTTC. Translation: CASSLLAGGHNEQFF.

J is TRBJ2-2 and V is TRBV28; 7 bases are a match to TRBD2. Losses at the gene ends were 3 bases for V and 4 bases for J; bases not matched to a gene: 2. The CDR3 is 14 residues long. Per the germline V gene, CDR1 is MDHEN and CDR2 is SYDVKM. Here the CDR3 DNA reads TGTGCCAGCAGTTTGTCGGGGGGCACCGGGGAGCTGTTTTTT. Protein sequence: CASSLSGGTGELFF.

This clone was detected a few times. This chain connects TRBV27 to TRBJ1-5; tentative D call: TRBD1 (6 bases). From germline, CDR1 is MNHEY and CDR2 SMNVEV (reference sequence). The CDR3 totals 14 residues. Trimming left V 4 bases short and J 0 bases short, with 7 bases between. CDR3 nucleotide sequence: TGTGCCAGCAGTTCGGACAGTAGCAATCAGCCCCAGCATTTT. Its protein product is CASSSDSSNQPQHF.

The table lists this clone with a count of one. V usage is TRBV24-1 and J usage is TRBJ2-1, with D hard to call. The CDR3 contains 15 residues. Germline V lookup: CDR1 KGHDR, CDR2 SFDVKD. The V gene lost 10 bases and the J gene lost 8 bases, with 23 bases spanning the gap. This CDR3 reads CATRASRPPNDEQFF. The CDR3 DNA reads TGTGCCACTAGAGCCTCTAGGCCCCCGAACGATGAGCAGTTCTTC.

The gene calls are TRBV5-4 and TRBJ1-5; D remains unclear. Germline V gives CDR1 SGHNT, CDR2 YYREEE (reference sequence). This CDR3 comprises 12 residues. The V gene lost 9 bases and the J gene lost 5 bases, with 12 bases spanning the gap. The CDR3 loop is CATSSPDQPQHF. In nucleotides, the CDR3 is TGTGCCACCTCCTCTCCTGATCAGCCCCAGCATTTT.

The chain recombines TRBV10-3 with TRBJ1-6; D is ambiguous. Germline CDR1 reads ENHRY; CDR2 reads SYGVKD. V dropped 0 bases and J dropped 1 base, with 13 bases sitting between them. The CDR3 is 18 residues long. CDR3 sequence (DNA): TGTGCCATCAGTGAGTCGTTTTCCGGCGGGTCCTATAATTCACCCCTCCACTTT. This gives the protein CAISESFSGGSYNSPLHF.

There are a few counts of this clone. The CDR3, as DNA: TGCGCCAGCAGCTTGGGAGGGAAGGGAAGGTATGGCTACACCTTC. Protein sequence: CASSLGGKGRYGYTF. The chain employs TRBV5-1 and TRBJ1-2; D not certain. This CDR3 spans 15 amino acids. The germline gives CDR1 SGHRS, CDR2 YFSETQ. V lost 0 bases and J 5 bases, leaving 14 bases between the germline ends. The whole variable domain, filled in from reference TRBV5-1 and TRBJ1-2, reads KAGVTQTPRYLIKTRGQQVTLSCSPISGHRSVSWYQQTPGQGLQFLFEYFSETQRNKGNFPGRFSGRQFSNSRSEMNVSTLELGDSALYLCASSLGGKGRYGYTFGSGTRLTVV.

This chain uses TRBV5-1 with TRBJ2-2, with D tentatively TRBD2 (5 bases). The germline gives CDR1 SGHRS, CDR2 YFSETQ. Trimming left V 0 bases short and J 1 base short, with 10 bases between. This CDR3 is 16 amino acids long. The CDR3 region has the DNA TGCGCCAGCAGCTTGGATATCGGGAAGAACACCGGGGAGCTGTTTTTT. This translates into CASSLDIGKNTGELFF.

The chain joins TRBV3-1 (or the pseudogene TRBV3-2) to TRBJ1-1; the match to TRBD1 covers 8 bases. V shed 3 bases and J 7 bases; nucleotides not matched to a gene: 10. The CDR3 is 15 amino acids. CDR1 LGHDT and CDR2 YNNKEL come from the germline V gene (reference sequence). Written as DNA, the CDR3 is TGTGCCAGCAGCCATCACGGGACAGGATCTGGTGAAGCTTTCTTT. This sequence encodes CASSHHGTGSGEAFF.

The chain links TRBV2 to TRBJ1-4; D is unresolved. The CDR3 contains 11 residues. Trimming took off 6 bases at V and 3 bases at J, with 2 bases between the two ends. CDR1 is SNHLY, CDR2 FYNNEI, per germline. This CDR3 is CASRSNEKLFF. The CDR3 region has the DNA TGTGCCAGCAGGTCTAATGAAAAACTGTTTTTT.

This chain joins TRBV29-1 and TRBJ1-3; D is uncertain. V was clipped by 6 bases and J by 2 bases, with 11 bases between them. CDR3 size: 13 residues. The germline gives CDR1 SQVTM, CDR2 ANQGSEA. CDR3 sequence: CSVDVDPGNTIYF. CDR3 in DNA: TGCAGCGTCGACGTGGATCCTGGAAACACCATATATTTT.

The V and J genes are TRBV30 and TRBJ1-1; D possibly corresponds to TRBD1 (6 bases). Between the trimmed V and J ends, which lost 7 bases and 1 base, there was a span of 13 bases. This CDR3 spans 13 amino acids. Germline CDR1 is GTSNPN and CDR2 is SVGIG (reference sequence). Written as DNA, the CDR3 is TGTGCCTACCAACGGGGGCAGAACACTGAAGCTTTCTTT. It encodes CAYQRGQNTEAFF. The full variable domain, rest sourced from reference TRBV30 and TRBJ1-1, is SQTIHQWPATLVQPVGSPLSLECTVEGTSNPNLYWYRQAAGRGLQLLFYSVGIGQISSEVPQNLSASRPQDRQFILSSKKLLLSDSGFYLCAYQRGQNTEAFFGQGTRLTVV.

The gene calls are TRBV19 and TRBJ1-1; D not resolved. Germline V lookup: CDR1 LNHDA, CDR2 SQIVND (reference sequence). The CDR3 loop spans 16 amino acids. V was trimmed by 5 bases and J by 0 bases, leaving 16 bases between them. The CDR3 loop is CASSPRYGEMNTEAFF. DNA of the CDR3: TGTGCCAGTAGTCCGCGATATGGCGAGATGAACACTGAAGCTTTCTTT.

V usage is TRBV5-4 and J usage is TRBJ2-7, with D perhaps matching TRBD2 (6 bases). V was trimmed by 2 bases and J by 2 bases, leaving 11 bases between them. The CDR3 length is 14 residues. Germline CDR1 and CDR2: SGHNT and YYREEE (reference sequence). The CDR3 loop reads CASSLGGVAYEQYF. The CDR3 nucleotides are TGTGCCAGCAGCTTAGGCGGGGTGGCCTACGAGCAGTACTTC.

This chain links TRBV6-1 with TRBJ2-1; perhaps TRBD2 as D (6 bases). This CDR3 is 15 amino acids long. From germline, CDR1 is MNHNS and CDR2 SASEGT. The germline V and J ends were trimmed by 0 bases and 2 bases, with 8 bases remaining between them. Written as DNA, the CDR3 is TGTGCCAGCAGTGAAGCGGGAGGTGCCTACAATGAGCAGTTCTTC. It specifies CASSEAGGAYNEQFF.

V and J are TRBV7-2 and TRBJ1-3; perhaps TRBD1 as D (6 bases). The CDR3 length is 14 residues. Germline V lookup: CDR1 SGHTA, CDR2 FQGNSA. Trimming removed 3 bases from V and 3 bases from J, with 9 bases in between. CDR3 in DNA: TGTGCCAGCAGCTTTACACAGGGTGGAAACACCATATATTTT. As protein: CASSFTQGGNTIYF.